Listed here are 4 T cell receptor beta chains from one sample, sequenced in a study of persistence of HIV-infected CD4 T cells. No antigens are known for them. Lysates of CMV-infected fibroblasts at approximately 9.6 ug/mL stimulated these cells. Responding CD4+ T cells were sorted by upregulation of both CD40 ligand and CD69. The libraries were made with immunoSEQ version 4 in survey mode. Libraries were prepared by immunoSEQ multiplex PCR; TCRdb keeps only in-frame clonotypes and omits some of them. In the table there are about 5,000 clones, about 67% of which are singletons. The sequenced sample was CD4+ T cells sorted from PBMCs after 18-hour stimulation, obtained from a patient who received antiretroviral therapy. These receptors originate from an adult man with HIV who was CMV-seropositive.

The chain recombines TRBV5-1 with TRBJ1-2, with TRBD1 as a possible D gene (5 bases). Trimming took 6 bases from V and 4 from J, leaving 13 bases between them. The germline V gene encodes CDR1 SGHRS and CDR2 YFSETQ. The CDR3 spans 13 residues. CDR3 protein: CASNRDGGYGYTF. For the CDR3, the DNA is TGCGCCAGCAACCGGGACGGAGGCTATGGCTACACCTTC.

This clone is labeled medium-sized. This chain links TRBV7-9 with TRBJ1-2, with 7 nucleotides matching TRBD1. This CDR3 is 12 amino acids long. Germline trimming cut 7 bases from V and 9 bases from J; bases unmatched to any gene: 8. Per the germline V gene, CDR1 is SEHNR and CDR2 is FQNEAQ (reference sequence). CDR3 residues: CASTLTGVRYTF. The CDR3 coding sequence is TGTGCCAGCACCCTAACAGGGGTTCGCTACACCTTC.

This clone was found once. V and J are TRBV11-3 and TRBJ2-2; D is perhaps TRBD1 or TRBD2 (5 bases each). V was pared by 3 bases and J by 6 bases, with 17 bases between. Germline-derived CDR1 and CDR2 are SGHNT and YENEEA. The CDR3 has 16 amino acids. The CDR3 nucleotides read TGTGCCAGCAGCTTTCTGGGACCCCCAGGTTCCGGGGAGCTGTTTTTT. Translation: CASSFLGPPGSGELFF.

The chain combines TRBV18 with TRBJ2-2, with TRBD1 matching over 9 bases. With V trimmed by 3 bases and J by 1 base, 0 bases remained unmatched. This CDR3 is built from 15 residues. Looked up from germline, CDR1 is KGHSH and CDR2 is LQKENI. The CDR3 sequence: CASSPGQGNTGELFF. DNA for the CDR3: TGTGCCAGCTCACCGGGACAGGGGAACACCGGGGAGCTGTTTTTT.